The 21 T cell receptor beta chains given below trace back to one sample, sequenced in a study of cytomegalovirus exposure and HLA in healthy donors. PCR amplification relied on 60 Vbeta primers (plus 13 Jbeta primers). Here immunoSEQ multiplex PCR was the method, and the copy in TCRdb shows in-frame clones only, minus some. The sample records over 200,000 clones, about 80% being singletons. The sample was PBMCs. The receptors were gathered from a woman aged 40 to 55 in good health and CMV-seronegative.

The chain uses TRBV30 and TRBJ2-7, with 7 bases identical to TRBD1. J gave up 3 bases and V 3 bases, and 2 bases lay outside the gene matches. The germline V gene encodes CDR1 GTSNPN and CDR2 SVGIG (reference sequence). This CDR3 has 12 residues. CDR3: CAWRGTVYEQYF. The CDR3 DNA reads as TGTGCCTGGAGGGGGACAGTCTACGAGCAGTACTTC.

The genes are TRBV5-6 and TRBJ2-4, with D perhaps matching TRBD2 (5 bases). CDR3 size: 15 residues. Germline V gene lookup returns CDR1 SGHDT and CDR2 YYEEEE. V lost 4 bases and J 5 bases, leaving 16 bases between the germline ends. This CDR3 reads CASSLRPLGENIQYF. The CDR3 bases are TGTGCCAGCAGCCTGCGGCCCCTCGGGGAAAACATTCAGTACTTC.

This clone occurred once. V is TRBV6-1 and J is TRBJ2-1, with no clear D. Looked up from germline, CDR1 is MNHNS and CDR2 is SASEGT. The CDR3 is made up of 15 amino acids. Trimming removed 7 bases from V and 5 bases from J, with 18 bases in between. CDR3 residues: CASTRGMGLHNEQFF. The DNA for the CDR3 is TGTGCCAGCACCAGAGGAATGGGTCTCCACAATGAGCAGTTCTTC.

The V gene is TRBV6-5, the J gene TRBJ2-5, with TRBD2 matching 11 bases. This CDR3 spans 16 amino acids. Per germline, CDR1 MNHEY and CDR2 SVGAGI. J was trimmed by 1 base and V by 4 bases; bases with no gene match: 5. The CDR3 sequence: CASSSLAGGPQETQYF. The DNA of the CDR3 is TGTGCCAGCAGTTCTCTAGCGGGGGGCCCCCAAGAGACCCAGTACTTC.

The V call is TRBV6-1, the J call TRBJ2-3; D is perhaps TRBD2 (5 bases). The CDR3 extends over 16 amino acids. From germline, CDR1 is MNHNS and CDR2 SASEGT. Trimming took off 2 bases at V and 1 base at J, with 13 bases between the two ends. CDR3 in amino acids: CASSESSGLGTDTQYF. The CDR3 DNA is TGTGCCAGCAGTGAATCTTCGGGGTTAGGCACAGATACGCAGTATTTT.

The rearrangement joins TRBV12-5 to TRBJ1-5; 9 bases align to TRBD1. The CDR3 has 14 residues. The V segment lost 9 bases and the J segment 7 bases; nucleotides outside the gene matches: 10. Germline V gene data show CDR1 as LGHNT and CDR2 as FRNRAP. This chain's CDR3 is CASETGTGRQPQHF. The CDR3 DNA reads TGTGCTAGCGAGACCGGGACAGGGAGACAGCCCCAGCATTTT.

This chain joins TRBV19 and TRBJ1-4; the D gene is possibly TRBD1 (5 bases). Germline lookup yields CDR1 LNHDA and CDR2 SQIVND (reference sequence). The CDR3 is made up of 17 amino acids. The V and J ends lost 3 bases and 0 bases respectively, with 14 bases between them. This CDR3 reads CASSIPDTLATNEKLFF. The CDR3, as DNA: TGTGCCAGTAGTATCCCGGACACTCTGGCAACTAATGAAAAACTGTTTTTT.

CDR3 in amino acids: CASSKDRGGTYEQYF. The CDR3 DNA is TGTGCCAGCAGCAAAGACAGGGGAGGAACCTACGAGCAGTACTTC. The chain carries TRBV21-1 and TRBJ2-7; the D call TRBD1 from the table was never checked on the DNA. TRBV21-1 is described as a pseudogene. The CDR3 spans 15 residues.

This chain connects TRBV5-4 to TRBJ2-3; 12 positions agree with TRBD2. The trim removed 4 bases at V and 3 bases at J, leaving 6 bases unmatched. Looked up from germline, CDR1 is SGHNT and CDR2 is YYREEE (reference sequence). This CDR3 has 16 amino acids. CDR3 nucleotides: TGTGCCAGCAGCCCTAGCGGGGGGGCCTTGACAGATACGCAGTATTTT. Its translation: CASSPSGGALTDTQYF.

The chain couples TRBV19 to TRBJ1-4, with a tentative D call TRBD1 (6 bases). Germline V CDR1 and CDR2: LNHDA, SQIVND (reference sequence). The CDR3 has 14 residues. V was shortened by 9 bases and J by 3 bases, with 14 bases between the two germline ends. CDR3 DNA: TGTGCCAGCAAACGGGACACAGCTAATGAAAAACTGTTTTTT. This codes for CASKRDTANEKLFF.

This clone was recorded only once. This chain joins TRBV5-5 and TRBJ2-5; 8 bases line up with TRBD2. Trimming cost V 4 bases and J 1 base; bases outside gene matches: 3. The CDR3 spans 14 residues. Germline V gene data show CDR1 as SGHKS and CDR2 as YYEKEE (reference sequence). CDR3 amino acids: CASSKTSVQETQYF. The CDR3 nucleotides are TGTGCCAGCAGCAAGACTAGCGTCCAAGAGACCCAGTACTTC. The full variable domain, rest sourced from reference TRBV5-5 and TRBJ2-5, is DAGVTQSPTHLIKTRGQQVTLRCSPISGHKSVSWYQQVLGQGPQFIFQYYEKEERGRGNFPDRFSARQFPNYSSELNVNALLLGDSALYLCASSKTSVQETQYFGPGTRLLVL.

The V call is TRBV7-2, the J call TRBJ1-2; TRBD1 is a possible D gene (6 bases). Trimming cost V 7 bases and J 2 bases, with 17 bases left between them. Looked up from germline, CDR1 is SGHTA and CDR2 is FQGNSA. The length of the CDR3 is 15 residues. DNA of the CDR3: TGTGCCAGCACCCTCGGGGACACTGTAAACTATGGCTACACCTTC. Translating gives CASTLGDTVNYGYTF.

This clone appeared once. DNA of the CDR3: TGCGCCAGCAGCAAGGGGGCATACAATGAGCAGTTCTTC. Protein product: CASSKGAYNEQFF. This chain connects TRBV5-1 to TRBJ2-1; 7 nucleotides align to TRBD1. With V trimmed by 4 bases and J by 4 bases, 2 bases remained unmatched. CDR1 and CDR2 (germline): SGHRS, YFSETQ. CDR3 size: 13 residues.

This chain links TRBV19 with TRBJ2-3, with D perhaps TRBD2 (5 bases). CDR3 size: 15 residues. The germline gives CDR1 LNHDA, CDR2 SQIVND (reference sequence). The V and J ends lost 6 bases and 1 base respectively, with 14 bases between them. The CDR3 DNA follows: TGTGCCAGTAGGGACCGCTCGAGGGGCACAGATACGCAGTATTTT. Its protein product is CASRDRSRGTDTQYF.

The rearrangement joins TRBV15 to TRBJ2-1, with TRBD2 matching 7 bases. Trimming cost V 0 bases and J 8 bases; bases outside gene matches: 1. The germline CDR1 and CDR2 sequences are LNHNV and YYDKDF (reference sequence). CDR3 length: 13 amino acids. CDR3 nucleotide sequence: TGTGCCACCAGCAGAGACGGGGGGTATGAGCAGTTCTTC. Translating it yields CATSRDGGYEQFF.

The chain's CDR3 is CASSFQGLTEAFF. The CDR3 DNA is TGCGCCAGCAGCTTCCAGGGTCTAACTGAAGCTTTCTTT. The J gene is TRBJ1-1, the V gene TRBV5-1; TRBD1 might be the D (5 bases). CDR3 length: 13 residues. Per the germline V gene, CDR1 is SGHRS and CDR2 is YFSETQ. V lost 2 bases and J lost 5, with 10 bases in between.

The rearrangement links TRBV4-1 to TRBJ2-3, with 10 positions matching TRBD2. Trimming cost V 2 bases and J 4 bases; bases outside gene matches: 6. The CDR3 length is 16 residues. From germline, CDR1 is MGHRA and CDR2 YSYEKL. The CDR3, as DNA: TGCGCCAGCAGCCAAAAAGCGGGGGGGCGGGCAGATACGCAGTATTTT. This codes for CASSQKAGGRADTQYF.

This rearrangement joins TRBV5-4 to TRBJ2-1; 7 nucleotides line up with TRBD2. Germline CDR1 and CDR2: SGHNT and YYREEE (reference sequence). After removal of 4 bases from V and 2 bases from J, the junction contained 9 bases not matched to a gene. This CDR3 has 16 amino acids. This CDR3 reads CASSPSGGEPYNEQFF. CDR3 nucleotide sequence: TGTGCCAGCAGCCCGTCGGGGGGAGAACCCTACAATGAGCAGTTCTTC.

This rearrangement joins TRBV5-4 to TRBJ1-2; D possibly corresponds to TRBD1 (6 bases). Trimming pared 0 bases from V and 4 bases from J, leaving 10 bases between. Germline V gives CDR1 SGHNT, CDR2 YYREEE (reference sequence). The CDR3 has 14 amino acids. The CDR3 spells CASSLVETGYGYTF. CDR3 bases: TGTGCCAGCAGCTTGGTAGAGACAGGCTATGGCTACACCTTC.

V and J are TRBV25-1 and TRBJ1-4; 12 nucleotides agree with TRBD1. The germline V gene encodes CDR1 MGHDK and CDR2 SYGVNS. J was trimmed by 8 bases and V by 3 bases; bases with no gene match: 4. CDR3 length: 15 residues. The DNA for the CDR3 is TGTGCCAGCAGTGACGGGACAGGGGGCCGGGAAAAACTGTTTTTT. This translates into CASSDGTGGREKLFF. Full variable domain (missing parts from reference TRBV25-1 and TRBJ1-4): EADIYQTPRYLVIGTGKKITLECSQTMGHDKMYWYQQDPGMELHLIHYSYGVNSTEKGDLSSESTVSRIRTEHFPLTLESARPSHTSQYLCASSDGTGGREKLFFGSGTQLSVL.

This clone was recorded only once. J is TRBJ2-2 and V is TRBV7-8; tentatively, D is TRBD2 (5 bases). The CDR3 runs to 14 residues. V lost 3 bases, J lost 4 bases, and 9 bases lay in between. Germline V gene sequence: CDR1 SGHVS, CDR2 FQNEAQ. For the CDR3, the DNA is TGTGCCAGCAGCTTCGGACTCCCCACCGGGGAGCTGTTTTTT. Residues: CASSFGLPTGELFF.